The 15 T cell receptor beta chains below all came from one sample that was sequenced in a study of OX40 agonist ivuxolimab in advanced cancers. This table comes from immunoSEQ multiplex PCR, and its TCRdb copy is limited to in-frame clones, with some not included. The sample carries under 90,000 clones, roughly 91% recorded once. Sequences were derived from CD4+ or CD8+ T cells sorted from blood, sampled in a trial of the OX40 agonist ivuxolimab. The receptor set was obtained from an adult with an advanced solid tumor such as melanoma, head and neck, liver or kidney cancer.

As regards this clone: At the DNA level, this CDR3 is encoded by other sequences in the same sample as well. This chain joins TRBV27 and TRBJ2-7, with D perhaps TRBD1 (6 bases). There are 14 residues in the CDR3. V was cut by 4 bases and J by 0 bases, with 10 bases left in between. Per the germline V gene, CDR1 is MNHEY and CDR2 is SMNVEV (reference sequence). This chain's CDR3 is CASSSTGSSYEQYF. Written as DNA, the CDR3 is TGTGCCAGCAGTTCGACAGGTAGCTCCTACGAGCAGTACTTC.

The chain employs TRBV13 and TRBJ2-7; TRBD2 matches 12 bases. CDR3 length: 16 residues. Trimming cost V 5 bases and J 2 bases; bases outside gene matches: 7. Germline V gene lookup returns CDR1 PRHDT and CDR2 FYEKMQ (reference sequence). CDR3 nucleotide sequence: TGTGCCAGCAGCCCCCCGACTAGCGGGAGTCCCTACGAGCAGTACTTC. Translation gives CASSPPTSGSPYEQYF.

The chain combines TRBV14 with TRBJ1-3; TRBD1 aligns across 8 bases. The CDR3 totals 17 residues. Unmatched junction bases numbered 7, after V lost 0 bases and J lost 3 bases. Germline-derived CDR1 and CDR2 are SGHDN and FVKESK. The CDR3 coding sequence is TGTGCCAGCAGCCAAGATCTTGGCAGGGGGCTTGGAAACACCATATATTTT. Protein: CASSQDLGRGLGNTIYF.

The V call is TRBV27, the J call TRBJ2-2; the match to TRBD2 covers 7 bases. J was trimmed by 1 base and V by 1 base; bases with no gene match: 3. Germline assignment: CDR1 MNHEY and CDR2 SMNVEV (reference sequence). The CDR3 is 16 residues long. The DNA of the CDR3 is TGTGCCAGCAGTTTATTCACTAGCGAGAACACCGGGGAGCTGTTTTTT. It encodes CASSLFTSENTGELFF.

The chain has TRBV7-9 and TRBJ1-2; the match to TRBD1 covers 7 bases. CDR3 length: 15 residues. The junction had 8 bases not matched to a gene; V was cut back by 6 bases and J by 1 base. Germline V gene data show CDR1 as SEHNR and CDR2 as FQNEAQ (reference sequence). The CDR3 DNA reads TGTGCCAGCAGGACGGAAGACAGGGTTAACTATGGCTACACCTTC. Protein sequence: CASRTEDRVNYGYTF. Together with reference TRBV7-9 and TRBJ1-2, the CDR3 gives the full variable domain: DTGVSQNPRHKITKRGQNVTFRCDPISEHNRLYWYRQTLGQGPEFLTYFQNEAQLEKSRLLSDRFSAERPKGSFSTLEIQRTEQGDSAMYLCASRTEDRVNYGYTFGSGTRLTVV.

The J gene is TRBJ2-7, the V gene TRBV4-3, with D perhaps assigned TRBD1 or TRBD2 (5 bases each). There are 18 residues in the CDR3. V gave up 0 bases and J gave up 0 bases, with 18 bases separating them. The germline V gene encodes CDR1 LGHNA and CDR2 YSLEER. CDR3 nucleotide sequence: TGCGCCAGCAGCCAAGACATACACGGGACCGCAAACTCCTACGAGCAGTACTTC. Translated, it gives CASSQDIHGTANSYEQYF.

This sequence joins TRBV18 and TRBJ1-5, with D hard to call. V lost 3 bases, J lost 4 bases, and 13 bases lay in between. The CDR3 has 15 amino acids. Germline values: CDR1 KGHSH, CDR2 LQKENI. This CDR3 is CASSPPGWDNQPQHF. The DNA for the CDR3 is TGTGCCAGCTCACCCCCGGGGTGGGATAATCAGCCCCAGCATTTT.

This chain uses TRBV28 with TRBJ2-5, with D tentatively TRBD2 (5 bases). Trimming pared 5 bases from V and 7 bases from J, leaving 5 bases between. The CDR3 has 10 residues. The germline gives CDR1 MDHEN, CDR2 SYDVKM. DNA for the CDR3: TGTGCCAGCAGTCGGGGGACCCAGTACTTC. Translating it yields CASSRGTQYF.

A word on this clone: This CDR3 fails to terminate in the conserved phenylalanine or tryptophan, so it likely reflects a read error. The DNA is left out, because the CDR3 cannot be placed on it with certainty; the CDR3 is given as TCRdb lists it. The J gene is TRBJ2-7, the V gene TRBV21-1; TRBD2 is the table's D call and was not checked against the DNA. TRBV21-1 is flagged as a pseudogene. The CDR3 spans 9 amino acids, including both terminal residues. This CDR3 is CASRAEEVR.

This rearrangement joins TRBV7-6 to TRBJ2-7; the D gene is possibly TRBD2 (5 bases). V lost 4 bases, J lost 5 bases, and 15 bases lay in between. The CDR3 is 14 amino acids. Germline CDR1 and CDR2: SGHVS and FNYEAQ. The CDR3 DNA follows: TGTGCCAGCAGCTCCGAGGGTTTGTCCGACGAGCAGTACTTC. It specifies CASSSEGLSDEQYF.

The chain has TRBV9 and TRBJ2-3, with 9 bases lining up with TRBD1. V dropped 3 bases and J dropped 4; count of bases not matched to a gene: 9. The CDR3 consists of 16 residues. Germline lookup yields CDR1 SGDLS and CDR2 YYNGEE. The CDR3 region has the DNA TGTGCCAGCAGCGGAGGGACAGGGTTCCTCCCAGATACGCAGTATTTT. Residues: CASSGGTGFLPDTQYF.

The gene calls are TRBV7-8 and TRBJ2-3; TRBD2 aligns across 12 bases. This CDR3 comprises 22 residues. Germline CDR1 SGHVS, CDR2 FQNEAQ. After removal of 5 bases from V and 2 bases from J, the junction contained 23 bases not matched to a gene. The CDR3 protein is CASSPVVEMGASGRAVTDTQYF. In DNA, the CDR3 is TGTGCCAGCAGCCCCGTTGTGGAAATGGGGGCTAGCGGGAGGGCCGTCACAGATACGCAGTATTTT.

V usage is TRBV7-6 and J usage is TRBJ1-5, with 8 bases identical to TRBD1. Germline CDR1 reads SGHVS; CDR2 reads FNYEAQ. This CDR3 has 16 amino acids. The junction had 12 bases not matched to a gene; V was cut back by 6 bases and J by 5 bases. The CDR3 loop is CASSPGTGVWDQPQHF. The DNA of the CDR3 is TGTGCCAGCAGTCCCGGGACAGGAGTCTGGGATCAGCCCCAGCATTTT.

The J gene is TRBJ1-1, the V gene TRBV6-6; D ambiguous. V was clipped by 2 bases and J by 5 bases, with 15 bases between them. Germline V CDR1 and CDR2: MNHNY, SVGAGI (reference sequence). The CDR3 loop spans 15 amino acids. The CDR3 DNA is TGTGCCAGCAGTTACCCCGGCGGCGTTTGGACTGAAGCTTTCTTT. Translation: CASSYPGGVWTEAFF.

This chain connects TRBV7-9 to TRBJ2-7, with 8 positions matching TRBD1. This CDR3 is built from 14 residues. V lost 5 bases, J lost 1 base, and 4 bases stayed unmatched. CDR1 is SEHNR and CDR2 is FQNEAQ in the germline V gene (reference sequence). The CDR3 region is CASSPRQGSYEQYF. In nucleotides, the CDR3 is TGTGCCAGCAGCCCTCGACAGGGGTCCTACGAGCAGTACTTC.